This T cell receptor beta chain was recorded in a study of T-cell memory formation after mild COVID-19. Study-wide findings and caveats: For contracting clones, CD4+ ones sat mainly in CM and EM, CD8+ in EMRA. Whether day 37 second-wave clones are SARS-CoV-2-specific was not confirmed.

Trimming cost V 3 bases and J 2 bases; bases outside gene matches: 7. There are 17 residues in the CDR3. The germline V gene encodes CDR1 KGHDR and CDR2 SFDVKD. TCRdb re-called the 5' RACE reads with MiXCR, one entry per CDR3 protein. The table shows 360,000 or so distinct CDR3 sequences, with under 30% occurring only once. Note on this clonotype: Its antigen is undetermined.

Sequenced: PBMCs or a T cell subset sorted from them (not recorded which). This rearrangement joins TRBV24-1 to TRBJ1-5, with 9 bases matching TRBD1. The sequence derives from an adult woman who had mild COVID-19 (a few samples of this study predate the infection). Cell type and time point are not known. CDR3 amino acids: CATSDAGQGLGNQPQHF. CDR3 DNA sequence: TGTGCCACCAGTGATGCGGGACAGGGATTGGGCAATCAGCCCCAGCATTTT.